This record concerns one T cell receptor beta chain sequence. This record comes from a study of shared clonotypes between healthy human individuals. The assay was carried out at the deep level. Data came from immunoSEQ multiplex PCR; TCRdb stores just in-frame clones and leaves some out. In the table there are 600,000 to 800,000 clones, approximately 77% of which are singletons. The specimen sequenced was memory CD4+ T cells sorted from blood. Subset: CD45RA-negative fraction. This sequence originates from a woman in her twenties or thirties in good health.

The DNA for the CDR3 is TGTGCCAGCAGTAAGGAGGCAGGGGGCCACGAGCAGTACTTC. It is translated as CASSKEAGGHEQYF. The chain joins TRBV6-6 to TRBJ2-7; 8 positions match TRBD1. CDR1 and CDR2 (germline): MNHNY, SVGAGI (reference sequence). This CDR3 has 14 amino acids. J gave up 5 bases and V 5 bases, and 8 bases lay outside the gene matches.